These T cell receptor beta chains were read from a single sample in a study of Ad26.COV2.S vaccination and SARS-CoV-2 variants. TCRdb's copy holds only in-frame clones and misses some; the assay was immunoSEQ multiplex PCR. The sample includes 380,000 or so clones, about nine tenths of them seen just once. The sequences come from peripheral blood, collected in a trial of Ad26.COV2.S vaccine versus placebo. The receptors here all came from a person between 18 and 59 years old who received the Ad26.COV2.S COVID-19 vaccine or a placebo. Both conserved end residues are part of each CDR3. Each record gives: V gene, D gene, clone size, J gene, CDR3 protein, CDR3 DNA. A D gene is named only where the DNA matches it firmly. Where a row states a size, it is once, few, many or the class of an expanded clone; other rows omit it.

v_gene: TRBV3-1/TRBV3-2
d_gene: NA
abundance: NA
j_gene: TRBJ1-2
CDR3aa: CASSPGVIDYGYTF
CDR3nt: TGTGCCAGCAGCCCCGGGGTTATCGACTATGGCTACACCTTC

v_gene: TRBV6-2/TRBV6-3
d_gene: NA
abundance: once
j_gene: TRBJ1-5
CDR3aa: CASSIQGWSQPQHF
CDR3nt: TGTGCCAGCAGTATCCAGGGGTGGAGTCAGCCCCAGCATTTT

v_gene: TRBV4-2
d_gene: NA
abundance: once
j_gene: TRBJ2-5
CDR3aa: CASSQEQGQEIQYF
CDR3nt: TGTGCCAGCAGCCAAGAACAGGGTCAAGAGATCCAGTACTTC

v_gene: TRBV10-3
d_gene: TRBD2
abundance: once
j_gene: TRBJ2-3
CDR3aa: CAISESASGKQYF
CDR3nt: TGTGCCATCAGTGAGTCGGCTAGCGGCAAGCAGTATTTT

v_gene: TRBV4-2
d_gene: NA
abundance: NA
j_gene: TRBJ1-1
CDR3aa: CASSQEWGRPNTEAFF
CDR3nt: TGTGCCAGCAGCCAAGAGTGGGGCAGGCCGAACACTGAAGCTTTCTTT

v_gene: TRBV2
d_gene: NA
abundance: NA
j_gene: TRBJ1-6
CDR3aa: CASSVNRVELNSPLHF
CDR3nt: TGTGCCAGCAGTGTAAACAGGGTCGAGCTTAATTCACCCCTCCACTTT

v_gene: TRBV7-9
d_gene: NA
abundance: NA
j_gene: TRBJ2-3
CDR3aa: CASSLFVDTQYF
CDR3nt: TGTGCCAGCAGCTTGTTTGTAGATACGCAGTATTTT

v_gene: TRBV9
d_gene: NA
abundance: once
j_gene: TRBJ2-5
CDR3aa: CASSVAGTEQETQYF
CDR3nt: TGTGCCAGCAGCGTGGCCGGGACGGAACAAGAGACCCAGTACTTC

v_gene: TRBV5-1
d_gene: NA
abundance: NA
j_gene: TRBJ1-1
CDR3aa: CASSSRTETEAFF
CDR3nt: TGCGCCAGCAGCTCCAGGACGGAAACTGAAGCTTTCTTT

v_gene: TRBV6-4
d_gene: NA
abundance: NA
j_gene: TRBJ1-4
CDR3aa: CASSARRFNEKLFF
CDR3nt: TGTGCCAGCAGTGCCCGCCGCTTTAATGAAAAACTGTTTTTT

v_gene: TRBV7-2
d_gene: TRBD1
abundance: NA
j_gene: TRBJ2-7
CDR3aa: CASSFDRAGSHEQYF
CDR3nt: TGTGCCAGCAGCTTTGACAGGGCTGGTTCCCACGAGCAGTACTTC

v_gene: TRBV7-2
d_gene: NA
abundance: NA
j_gene: TRBJ1-4
CDR3aa: CASSSNRDGLGKLFF
CDR3nt: TGTGCCAGCAGCTCCAACCGGGACGGACTTGGGAAACTGTTTTTT

v_gene: TRBV7-9
d_gene: NA
abundance: NA
j_gene: TRBJ2-4
CDR3aa: CASSLGSRADDQYF
CDR3nt: TGTGCCAGCAGCTTAGGTTCTAGGGCTGATGATCAGTACTTC

v_gene: TRBV6-5
d_gene: NA
abundance: NA
j_gene: TRBJ1-5
CDR3aa: CASRGPTPFQPQHF
CDR3nt: TGTGCCAGCAGAGGGCCAACCCCCTTTCAGCCCCAGCATTTT

v_gene: TRBV7-8
d_gene: NA
abundance: NA
j_gene: TRBJ1-6
CDR3aa: CASSLVRTRNSPLHF
CDR3nt: TGTGCCAGCAGCTTAGTCCGGACGCGTAATTCACCCCTCCACTTT

v_gene: TRBV7-2
d_gene: NA
abundance: NA
j_gene: TRBJ2-1
CDR3aa: CASGFRRSYNEQFF
CDR3nt: TGTGCCAGCGGGTTCCGGCGGTCCTACAATGAGCAGTTCTTC

v_gene: TRBV20-1
d_gene: NA
abundance: NA
j_gene: TRBJ1-2
CDR3aa: CSARGNDGYTF
CDR3nt: TGCAGTGCTAGAGGTAATGATGGCTACACCTTC

v_gene: TRBV3-1/TRBV3-2
d_gene: NA
abundance: NA
j_gene: TRBJ1-2
CDR3aa: CASSSELGGYTF
CDR3nt: TGTGCCAGCAGCTCCGAATTGGGGGGCTACACCTTC

v_gene: TRBV5-6
d_gene: NA
abundance: NA
j_gene: TRBJ2-7
CDR3aa: CASSLAAGDTYEQYF
CDR3nt: TGTGCCAGCAGCTTGGCCGCCGGGGATACCTACGAGCAGTACTTC

v_gene: TRBV30
d_gene: NA
abundance: few
j_gene: TRBJ1-3
CDR3aa: CAWGIRSGNTIYF
CDR3nt: TGTGCCTGGGGTATCCGCTCTGGAAACACCATATATTTT

v_gene: TRBV30
d_gene: TRBD1
abundance: NA
j_gene: TRBJ1-4
CDR3aa: CAWSVTGGSLKLFF
CDR3nt: TGTGCCTGGAGTGTTACAGGGGGTAGTTTAAAACTGTTTTTT

v_gene: TRBV20-1
d_gene: TRBD1
abundance: NA
j_gene: TRBJ1-5
CDR3aa: CSATEGTGRPNQPQHF
CDR3nt: TGCAGTGCTACTGAGGGGACAGGGCGGCCCAATCAGCCCCAGCATTTT

v_gene: TRBV7-2
d_gene: NA
abundance: NA
j_gene: TRBJ1-1
CDR3aa: CASSLEWARDTEAFF
CDR3nt: TGTGCCAGCAGCTTAGAATGGGCAAGGGACACTGAAGCTTTCTTT

v_gene: TRBV7-9
d_gene: TRBD2
abundance: NA
j_gene: TRBJ2-1
CDR3aa: CASSPTTAGAKNEQFF
CDR3nt: TGTGCCAGCAGTCCTACTACAGCGGGAGCGAAGAATGAGCAGTTCTTC

v_gene: TRBV7-3
d_gene: NA
abundance: NA
j_gene: TRBJ2-1
CDR3aa: CASSLRRGNEQFF
CDR3nt: TGTGCCAGCAGCTTGAGGAGGGGCAATGAGCAGTTCTTC

v_gene: TRBV4-3
d_gene: TRBD2
abundance: NA
j_gene: TRBJ2-7
CDR3aa: CASSQDWGGSYEQYF
CDR3nt: TGCGCCAGCAGCCAAGATTGGGGGGGCTCCTACGAGCAGTACTTC

v_gene: TRBV4-2
d_gene: TRBD1
abundance: NA
j_gene: TRBJ1-6
CDR3aa: CASSQDDRDSPLHF
CDR3nt: TGTGCCAGCAGCCAGGACGACAGGGATTCACCCCTCCACTTT

v_gene: TRBV19
d_gene: NA
abundance: NA
j_gene: TRBJ2-7
CDR3aa: CASSIDLRGTTYEQYF
CDR3nt: TGTGCCAGTAGTATAGATCTTCGAGGAACTACTTACGAGCAGTACTTC